This T cell receptor beta chain is drawn from a study of blood T cell repertoires in COVID-19. Study summary: Samples representing acute and convalescent COVID-19 were sourced from the United States, Italy and Spain. PBMCs, B-cell-depleted T cells, or T cells were the source of the cDNA or gDNA that made up the material.

In the authors' workflow: Estimation of nucleated cell counts was performed using reference gene primer amplification. TCRdb's copy holds only in-frame clones and misses some; the assay was immunoSEQ multiplex PCR. The DNA was the basis for D and trimming; V, J and clone size are from that table. The sample contains approximately 90,000 clones, roughly 90% of which appear only once. This clone was seen just once. V lost 4 bases and J 2 bases, leaving 12 bases between the germline ends. Germline lookup yields CDR1 MDHEN and CDR2 SYDVKM. The CDR3 length is 15 residues. The receptor comes from a man older than 75 with active or convalescent COVID-19. This chain links TRBV28 with TRBJ1-3; D remains ambiguous. The sample taken for sequencing was peripheral blood. CDR3 protein: CASSSPPGAGNTIYF. The CDR3 bases are TGTGCCAGCAGTTCCCCCCCGGGAGCTGGAAACACCATATATTTT.